These 25 T cell receptor beta chains were sequenced from one sample in a study of control samples from healthy donors and cancer patients. Method: immunoSEQ multiplex PCR; TCRdb's copy keeps in-frame clones and lacks some. Among more than 100,000 clones, around 89% were seen once, and the ten largest hold 15% to 20%. Sequencing was carried out using PBMCs. The source is a man aged 60 to 69 with lung cancer.

The rearrangement links TRBV27 to TRBJ2-2; D is undetermined. This CDR3 comprises 15 residues. Deletions cut 8 bases from V and 3 bases from J, with 16 bases between. CDR1 is MNHEY, CDR2 SMNVEV, per germline (reference sequence). CDR3 loop: CASYTPTSYTGELFF. For the CDR3, the DNA is TGTGCCAGCTATACCCCGACTTCATACACCGGGGAGCTGTTTTTT.

The table lists this clone with a count of one. The V gene is TRBV6-2 or TRBV6-3, the J gene TRBJ1-2; D remains unclear. CDR3 length equals 15 residues. Germline V lookup: CDR1 MNHEY, CDR2 SVGEGT. Trimming pared 2 bases from V and 3 bases from J, leaving 13 bases between. Here the CDR3 DNA reads TGTGCCAGCAGTTACATCTCCCCCAGATACTATGGCTACACCTTC. This encodes CASSYISPRYYGYTF.

This clone was seen more than once but under ten times. The gene calls are TRBV7-3 and TRBJ2-4, with 10 bases aligning to TRBD1. Germline V gene lookup returns CDR1 SGHTA and CDR2 FQGTGA. The CDR3 length is 14 residues. V was clipped by 3 bases and J by 4 bases; unmatched bases: 0. The CDR3 bases are TGTGCCAGCAGCTTGGGACAGGGGAAAAACATTCAGTACTTC. It codes for CASSLGQGKNIQYF. The whole variable domain, filled in from reference TRBV7-3 and TRBJ2-4, reads GAGVSQTPSNKVTEKGKYVELRCDPISGHTALYWYRQSLGQGPEFLIYFQGTGAADDSGLPNDRFFAVRPEGSVSTLKIQRTERGDSAVYLCASSLGQGKNIQYFGAGTRLSVL.

The DNA of the CDR3 is TGTGCCTGGAGTGTAATTTCAGAGACCCAGTACTTC. Amino acid sequence: CAWSVISETQYF. The chain employs TRBV30 and TRBJ2-5; D call uncertain. V was shortened by 0 bases and J by 4 bases, with 6 bases between the two germline ends. The CDR3 spans 12 residues. Germline V CDR1 and CDR2: GTSNPN, SVGIG (reference sequence).

V gene TRBV25-1 combines with J gene TRBJ1-2, with 7 bases fitting TRBD1. Trimming took 5 bases from V and 4 from J; bases not matched to a gene: 7. This CDR3 spans 14 amino acids. Germline V gene data show CDR1 as MGHDK and CDR2 as SYGVNS. The CDR3 DNA sequence: TGTGCCAGCAGTCGGACAGGAGAAGTCTATGGCTACACCTTC. Translating it yields CASSRTGEVYGYTF.

This clone was detected only once. V usage is TRBV6-5 and J usage is TRBJ1-1; D is undetermined. V lost 2 bases to trimming and J lost 1 base, with 11 bases between them. Germline V gene data show CDR1 as MNHEY and CDR2 as SVGAGI. The CDR3 contains 15 residues. Written as DNA, the CDR3 is TGTGCCAGCAGTTACACCGGACGGAAGAACACTGAAGCTTTCTTT. Its protein product is CASSYTGRKNTEAFF.

V is TRBV6-5 and J is TRBJ1-2; tentatively, D is TRBD1 (5 bases). Deletions cut 7 bases from V and 4 bases from J, with 19 bases between. This CDR3 is 15 amino acids long. CDR1 and CDR2 (germline): MNHEY, SVGAGI. The CDR3 is CASIRRSGVIYGYTF. The CDR3 DNA is TGTGCCAGCATTAGGCGGTCGGGGGTAATCTATGGCTACACCTTC.

The V and J genes are TRBV12-5 and TRBJ2-3; D may be TRBD2 (5 bases). V was shortened by 5 bases and J by 2 bases, with 5 bases between the two germline ends. Germline V gene data show CDR1 as LGHNT and CDR2 as FRNRAP. CDR3 length: 12 residues. As DNA, the CDR3 is TGTGCTAGTGGTCGGGACACAGATACGCAGTATTTT. This sequence encodes CASGRDTDTQYF.

This chain joins TRBV10-1 and TRBJ1-4; possible D gene TRBD1, 6 bases. Germline V lookup: CDR1 WNHNN, CDR2 SYGVQD (reference sequence). CDR3 length equals 13 residues. The V and J ends lost 4 bases and 8 bases respectively, with 11 bases between them. The DNA for the CDR3 is TGCGCCAGCAGTGCGGGGGCAGGGGAAAAACTGTTTTTT. This encodes CASSAGAGEKLFF.

This clone showed up just once. The V and J genes are TRBV25-1 and TRBJ1-3; no clear D gene. Germline CDR1 and CDR2: MGHDK and SYGVNS. Trimming stripped 4 bases from V and 2 bases from J, with 12 bases between. This CDR3 contains 15 residues. In DNA, the CDR3 is TGTGCCAGCAGTGGCCAAGGCTGGGCTGGAAACACCATATATTTT. Protein sequence: CASSGQGWAGNTIYF.

The genes are TRBV3-1 (or the pseudogene TRBV3-2) and TRBJ2-5; D not resolved. CDR3 length: 12 amino acids. The germline V gene has CDR1 LGHDT and CDR2 YNNKEL (reference sequence). The ends were cut back, 4 bases at V and 4 bases at J, with 7 bases in the middle. The CDR3 spells CASSRTTETQYF. The DNA for the CDR3 is TGTGCCAGCAGCCGCACTACAGAGACCCAGTACTTC.

The J gene is TRBJ2-7, the V gene TRBV7-9, with D possibly matching TRBD2 (6 bases). Trimming shortened V by 5 bases and J by 6 bases, and 11 bases separated the two germline ends. From germline, CDR1 is SEHNR and CDR2 FQNEAQ (reference sequence). This CDR3 contains 12 residues. The CDR3 nucleotides read TGTGCCAGCAGCCCAGGAGGGCCCGAGCAGTACGTC. Its translation: CASSPGGPEQYV.

This chain uses TRBV5-1 with TRBJ1-4; 10 positions match TRBD1. Unmatched junction bases numbered 5, after V lost 4 bases and J lost 8 bases. Germline lookup yields CDR1 SGHRS and CDR2 YFSETQ. This CDR3 is built from 14 residues. The CDR3 sequence: CASSPGTGVEKLFF. In DNA form, the CDR3 reads TGCGCCAGCAGCCCCGGGACAGGGGTCGAAAAACTGTTTTTT.

The chain recombines TRBV7-8 with TRBJ1-2; a weak D match, TRBD1 (5 bases). Trimming cost V 6 bases and J 7 bases, with 21 bases left between them. The CDR3 has 15 amino acids. Looked up from germline, CDR1 is SGHVS and CDR2 is FQNEAQ. The CDR3, as DNA: TGTGCCAGCAGGCCTATATACGACAGACGGGGTGGCTACACCTTC. It yields the protein CASRPIYDRRGGYTF.

The chain combines TRBV9 with TRBJ2-5; possibly TRBD2 for D (5 bases). The CDR3 totals 15 residues. V was shortened by 0 bases and J by 5 bases, with 14 bases between the two germline ends. The germline gives CDR1 SGDLS, CDR2 YYNGEE. CDR3 DNA: TGTGCCAGCAGCGTAGTAGAGGGTGAGGCTGAGACCCAGTACTTC. Translated, it gives CASSVVEGEAETQYF.

V is TRBV5-5 and J is TRBJ1-5, with 8 bases that match TRBD1. The V and J ends lost 0 bases and 6 bases, in that order; junction bases with no gene match: 5. Germline V lookup: CDR1 SGHKS, CDR2 YYEKEE (reference sequence). The length of the CDR3 is 15 residues. DNA for the CDR3: TGTGCCAGCAGCTTGGAAGGACAGGGAGGTCAGCCCCAGCATTTT. Amino acids: CASSLEGQGGQPQHF.

The chain has TRBV6-5 and TRBJ1-3; D is possibly TRBD1 (6 bases). Germline CDR1 reads MNHEY; CDR2 reads SVGAGI. The CDR3 extends over 15 amino acids. Trimming cost V 6 bases and J 0 bases, with 12 bases left between them. In DNA, the CDR3 is TGTGCCAGCAGGGACAGCCTCATCTCTGGAAACACCATATATTTT. Translation: CASRDSLISGNTIYF.

This clone was seen a handful of times. The chain uses TRBV5-1 and TRBJ1-1, with 8 bases identical to TRBD1. The CDR3 loop spans 16 amino acids. Germline assignment: CDR1 SGHRS and CDR2 YFSETQ. Trimming took 4 bases from V and 0 from J; bases not matched to a gene: 8. The DNA of the CDR3 is TGCGCCAGCAGCCCCGGACAGGGCGACATGAACACTGAAGCTTTCTTT. This translates into CASSPGQGDMNTEAFF.

Only one count was recorded for this clone. The same CDR3 is also encoded by other DNA sequences in this sample. V is TRBV12-3 or TRBV12-4 and J is TRBJ1-5; no clear D. The V and J ends lost 5 bases and 6 bases respectively, with 8 bases between them. CDR3 length equals 12 residues. The CDR3 nucleotides read TGTGCCAGCAGTCTAAAGGGTCAGCCCCAGCATTTT. Amino acids: CASSLKGQPQHF.

The rearrangement joins TRBV15 to TRBJ2-5; D call uncertain. CDR3 length equals 15 residues. V shed 1 base and J shed 4 bases, with 13 bases lying between them. Germline V gene data show CDR1 as LNHNV and CDR2 as YYDKDF (reference sequence). The CDR3 coding sequence is TGTGCCACCAGCAGAGGGATAGGGAAAGGAGAGACCCAGTACTTC. This sequence encodes CATSRGIGKGETQYF. Supplemented by reference TRBV15 and TRBJ2-5, the full variable domain reads DAMVIQNPRYQVTQFGKPVTLSCSQTLNHNVMYWYQQKSSQAPKLLFHYYDKDFNNEADTPDNFQSRRPNTSFCFLDIRSPGLGDTAMYLCATSRGIGKGETQYFGPGTRLLVL.

The rearrangement links TRBV4-1 to TRBJ2-5; no clear D. Trimming pared 4 bases from V and 4 bases from J, leaving 16 bases between. Germline V gene lookup returns CDR1 MGHRA and CDR2 YSYEKL. The CDR3 extends over 15 amino acids. The CDR3 region has the DNA TGCGCCAGCAGCCCCTTACCGGGCACGAGAGAGACCCAGTACTTC. Amino acids: CASSPLPGTRETQYF.

The gene calls are TRBV19 and TRBJ1-2, with D possibly matching TRBD1 (5 bases). Trimming took off 8 bases at V and 5 bases at J, with 21 bases between the two ends. Germline lookup yields CDR1 LNHDA and CDR2 SQIVND (reference sequence). CDR3 size: 15 residues. This CDR3 reads CASRTTAGGVYGYTF. CDR3 coding DNA: TGTGCCAGTCGAACCACGGCCGGGGGGGTATATGGCTACACCTTC.

The chain combines TRBV7-3 with TRBJ2-3; D is uncertain. The CDR3 sequence is 13 residues long. Germline V gene sequence: CDR1 SGHTA, CDR2 FQGTGA. The V end was cut by 1 base, the J end by 5 bases, with 7 bases between. CDR3 sequence reads: CASSLNLIDTQYF. The DNA for the CDR3 is TGTGCCAGCAGCTTAAACTTGATAGATACGCAGTATTTT.

The V and J genes are TRBV5-1 and TRBJ1-2, with 7 bases that match TRBD1. V was clipped by 4 bases and J by 4 bases; unmatched bases: 7. The CDR3 contains 14 residues. CDR1 is SGHRS, CDR2 YFSETQ, per germline. This CDR3 is CASSAQGGGYGYTF. In DNA, the CDR3 is TGCGCCAGCAGCGCCCAGGGGGGCGGCTATGGCTACACCTTC.

The V call is TRBV18, the J call TRBJ2-3, with 9 positions matching TRBD1. This CDR3 has 17 residues. The germline V gene has CDR1 KGHSH and CDR2 LQKENI. After removal of 3 bases from V and 9 bases from J, the junction contained 16 bases not matched to a gene. The CDR3 DNA reads TGTGCCAGCTCACCTCCGACCGGGACAGGGCCTTGGGGGACGCAGTATTTT. Translation gives CASSPPTGTGPWGTQYF.